This T cell receptor beta chain is drawn from a study of early T cells in non-severe SARS-CoV-2 infection (dated by TCRdb to about 2021). About the study as a whole: Bulk RNA from unsorted whole blood was used for TCR sequencing, so alpha and beta chains could not be paired.

Study-wide findings and limitations: VDJdb matching was skewed toward anti-spike CD8 responses and likely underestimated virus-specific expansions, missing private and CD4 specificities.

Receptor amplification or capture employed 5' RACE. Sequenced on a NextSeq 500. The TCR library protocol attached unique molecular identifiers to individual cDNA molecules to correct for sequencing error and PCR bias. Both TCR alpha and beta chains were sequenced, and tight co-correlation was observed between alpha and beta sequence abundances in each sample. On the authors' methods: V gene, J gene and CDR3 annotation of TCR sequences was performed with Decombinator V4. TCRs were defined as expanded if a significant change between any two time points was detected under a Poisson model with p below 0.0001. TCR abundances were normalised to the total number of TCRs sequenced in each sample and reported as counts per million. TRAV1-2 paired with TRAJ12, TRAJ20 or TRAJ33 defined MAIT TCRs, while TRAV10 paired with TRAJ18 defined iNKT TCRs. VDJdb, accessed on 1 November 2021, was searched for TCRs annotated for CMV, EBV and SARS-CoV-2, and TCRs annotated for more than one antigen were excluded. TCRdb handled the public reads itself, with Q25 trimming in fastp and clone calling in MiXCR, and kept productive beta chains. Entries are consolidated by CDR3 protein sequence, retaining the most common genes and DNA. In this record, the V and J calls reflect TCRdb's handling and not the investigators' own analysis. The sample has tens of thousands of distinct CDR3 sequences on record, 5% to 6.5% of them singletons. The top ten clones comprise roughly 3.5% of the sample.

This clonotype was counted many times. No cognate antigen has been identified for it. Base qualities are not recorded, but no much larger clone differs from it by a single base. Set within a cohort of healthcare workers in London, UK, this nested case-control study involved weekly PCR testing of nasopharyngeal swabs along with blood sampling. Healthcare workers were recruited during the week of the UK lockdown, between 23 and 31 March 2020, and followed weekly for up to about 15 weeks. Ends trimmed: V by 2 bases, J by 0 bases; bases unmatched to a gene: 0. The CDR3 spans 13 residues, from the cysteine through the phenylalanine. Only the CDR3 DNA is retained, 39 bases long and in frame from the first base. CDR1 and CDR2 (GTSNPN, SVGIG) derive from the germline V gene (reference sequence).

The rearrangement combines TRBV30 with TRBJ1-1, with 7 central nucleotides matching TRBD1. The sequencing here drew on whole blood, taken at baseline. The clonotype originates from an adult who was a healthcare worker with PCR-confirmed SARS-CoV-2 infection or an uninfected control (not recorded which). The CDR3 amino acid sequence is: CAWSTGVNTEAFF. The DNA sequence follows: TGTGCCTGGAGTACAGGGGTGAACACTGAAGCTTTCTTT.